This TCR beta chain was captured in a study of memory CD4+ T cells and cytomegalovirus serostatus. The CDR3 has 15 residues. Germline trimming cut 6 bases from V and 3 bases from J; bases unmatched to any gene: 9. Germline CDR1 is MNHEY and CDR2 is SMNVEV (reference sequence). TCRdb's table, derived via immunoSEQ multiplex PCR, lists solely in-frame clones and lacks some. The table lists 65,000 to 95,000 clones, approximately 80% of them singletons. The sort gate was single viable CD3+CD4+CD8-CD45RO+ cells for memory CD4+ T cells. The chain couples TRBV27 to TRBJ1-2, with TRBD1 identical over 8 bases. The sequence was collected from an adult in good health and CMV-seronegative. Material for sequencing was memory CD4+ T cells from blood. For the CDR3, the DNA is TGTGCCAGCAGACCGACCGCAGGGGGCCACTATGGCTACACCTTC. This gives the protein CASRPTAGGHYGYTF.